This passage covers 21 T cell receptor beta chains from one sample sequenced in a study of blood T cell repertoires in COVID-19. The protocol was immunoSEQ multiplex PCR, while the TCRdb copy is restricted to in-frame clones and leaves out a portion. The data hold over 600,000 clones, with 85% to 90% observed a single time. The sequenced sample consisted of peripheral blood. The receptor source for this set is a woman aged 18-29 years with acute or convalescent COVID-19.

V usage is TRBV30 and J usage is TRBJ2-1, with D possibly matching TRBD1 (6 bases). Germline values: CDR1 GTSNPN, CDR2 SVGIG (reference sequence). The V and J ends lost 4 bases and 5 bases respectively, with 18 bases between them. This CDR3 spans 15 amino acids. CDR3 nucleotide sequence: TGTGCCTGGAACCCCAGGGGATTATTCAACAATGAGCAGTTCTTC. It codes for CAWNPRGLFNNEQFF.

The rearrangement links TRBV6-5 to TRBJ2-7; tentatively, D is TRBD2 (6 bases). Trimming shortened V by 7 bases and J by 0 bases, and 10 bases separated the two germline ends. The CDR3 has 13 residues. Looked up from germline, CDR1 is MNHEY and CDR2 is SVGAGI. The CDR3 here is CASTLGGSYEQYF. Written as DNA, the CDR3 is TGTGCCAGCACCCTCGGGGGCTCCTACGAGCAGTACTTC.

This chain links TRBV7-2 with TRBJ2-7, with D perhaps TRBD1 (6 bases). Between the trimmed V and J ends, which lost 6 bases and 2 bases, there was a span of 17 bases. CDR1 is SGHTA, CDR2 FQGNSA, per germline. The CDR3 runs 15 residues. Here the CDR3 reads CASSFADSATYEQYF. DNA of the CDR3: TGTGCCAGCAGTTTCGCGGACAGTGCTACCTACGAGCAGTACTTC.

The chain employs TRBV6-2 or TRBV6-3 and TRBJ2-2; D remains ambiguous. The CDR3 totals 14 residues. V gave up 2 bases and J gave up 4 bases, with 8 bases separating them. Germline CDR1 reads MNHEY; CDR2 reads SVGEGT. CDR3 amino acids: CASSYTETTGELFF. The CDR3 DNA reads as TGTGCCAGCAGTTACACAGAGACCACCGGGGAGCTGTTTTTT.

This chain uses TRBV6-6 with TRBJ1-2; 7 positions match TRBD1. The CDR3 extends over 13 amino acids. The germline gives CDR1 MNHNY, CDR2 SVGAGI (reference sequence). V dropped 7 bases and J dropped 5; count of bases not matched to a gene: 7. The CDR3 DNA is TGTGCCAGCATACGATGGGGACAGTATGGCTACACCTTC. Its protein is CASIRWGQYGYTF.

This chain links TRBV6-5 with TRBJ1-2; D remains unclear. Germline V gene sequence: CDR1 MNHEY, CDR2 SVGAGI. V was pared by 7 bases and J by 2 bases, with 11 bases between. The CDR3 is 13 residues long. The CDR3, as DNA: TGTGCCAGCACCGTGGCAGAAAACTATGGCTACACCTTC. Protein: CASTVAENYGYTF.

This CDR3 reads CASSKLTPSGTEGYYGYTF. CDR3 DNA sequence: TGTGCCAGCAGCAAACTAACCCCGTCGGGGACAGAGGGTTACTATGGCTACACCTTC. The V call is TRBV21-1, the J call TRBJ1-2; the table assigns TRBD1, which was not confirmed against the DNA. TRBV21-1 is tagged as a pseudogene. This CDR3 contains 19 residues.

The gene calls are TRBV20-1 and TRBJ1-4; 8 nucleotides align to TRBD1. This CDR3 is built from 14 residues. Germline CDR1 reads DFQATT; CDR2 reads SNEGSKA (reference sequence). With V trimmed by 3 bases and J by 10 bases, 10 bases remained unmatched. The CDR3 bases are TGCAGTGCTAGTCAGGGACAGGTAGGAGGAAAACTGTTTTTT. Amino acid sequence: CSASQGQVGGKLFF.

The CDR3 sequence: CASSPQTGRSGELFF. The CDR3 DNA follows: TGTGCCAGCTCACCACAGACAGGGAGGTCCGGGGAGCTGTTTTTT. The V and J genes are TRBV18 and TRBJ2-2; D is perhaps TRBD1 (7 bases). Germline CDR1 KGHSH, CDR2 LQKENI. The V gene lost 1 base and the J gene lost 6 bases, with 12 bases spanning the gap. This CDR3 has 15 amino acids.

The chain links TRBV7-2 to TRBJ2-5; D ambiguous. Per germline, CDR1 SGHTA and CDR2 FQGNSA. Trimming removed 1 base from V and 5 bases from J, with 11 bases in between. There are 14 residues in the CDR3. The CDR3 reads CASSLGPRSETQYF. The CDR3 bases are TGTGCCAGCAGCTTAGGCCCTAGGTCGGAGACCCAGTACTTC.

V is TRBV18 and J is TRBJ2-7, with TRBD1 as a possible D gene (6 bases). This CDR3 has 13 residues. V lost 0 bases to trimming and J lost 11 bases, with 14 bases between them. CDR1 is KGHSH, CDR2 LQKENI, per germline. DNA for the CDR3: TGTGCCAGCTCACCACCCAACAGGGAAGATGAGTACTTC. As protein: CASSPPNREDEYF.

This chain connects TRBV7-2 to TRBJ2-6, with D uncertain. The V end lost 1 base, the J end lost 0 bases, and 10 bases lay between the germline ends. Germline V CDR1 and CDR2: SGHTA, FQGNSA. The CDR3 has 17 amino acids. The CDR3 bases are TGTGCCAGCAGCTTAGAGAAACAGAACTCTGGGGCCAACGTCCTGACTTTC. It yields the protein CASSLEKQNSGANVLTF.

The CDR3 sequence: CASSLSGSEGYTF. CDR3 nucleotides: TGTGCCAGCAGCTTAAGTGGCAGCGAGGGCTACACCTTC. The chain combines TRBV7-3 with TRBJ1-2; D uncertain. This CDR3 is built from 13 residues. Trimming stripped 1 base from V and 8 bases from J, with 11 bases between. Per germline, CDR1 SGHTA and CDR2 FQGTGA.

The chain employs TRBV19 and TRBJ1-2; no definite D call. Germline loops: CDR1 LNHDA, CDR2 SQIVND (reference sequence). V lost 8 bases and J lost 4, with 14 bases in between. The CDR3 covers 13 residues. The chain's CDR3 is CASGVSWSYGYTF. The CDR3, as DNA: TGTGCCAGTGGCGTTAGTTGGAGCTATGGCTACACCTTC.

The V and J genes are TRBV5-8 and TRBJ2-2; D gene unclear. Trimming cost V 2 bases and J 7 bases, with 6 bases left between them. This CDR3 region has 12 residues. Germline V gene sequence: CDR1 SGHTS, CDR2 YDEGEE. The CDR3 nucleotides read TGTGCCAGCAGCTTCGTCGGCGGGGAGCTGTTTTTT. It yields the protein CASSFVGGELFF. The full variable domain, with the rest looked up from reference TRBV5-8 and TRBJ2-2, is EAGVTQSPTHLIKTRGQQATLRCSPISGHTSVYWYQQALGLGLQFLLWYDEGEERNRGNFPPRFSGRQFPNYSSELNVNALELEDSALYLCASSFVGGELFFGEGSRLTVL.

The rearrangement joins TRBV3-1 (or the pseudogene TRBV3-2) to TRBJ2-1; no clear D gene. This CDR3 is built from 11 residues. The V and J ends lost 4 bases and 5 bases respectively, with 3 bases between them. Germline CDR1 is LGHDT and CDR2 is YNNKEL (reference sequence). The CDR3 DNA sequence: TGTGCCAGCAGCCGAGACAATGAGCAGTTCTTC. It specifies CASSRDNEQFF.

The rearrangement joins TRBV5-1 to TRBJ2-7; D call uncertain. The CDR3 extends over 15 amino acids. Trimming pared 1 base from V and 2 bases from J, leaving 13 bases between. CDR1 and CDR2 (germline): SGHRS, YFSETQ. This CDR3 is CASSLFDSLAYEQYF. Written as DNA, the CDR3 is TGCGCCAGCAGCTTGTTCGACTCCTTGGCCTACGAGCAGTACTTC.

This clone has only one observation. CDR3 in DNA: TGCGCCAGCAGCTTGGCCAAGAGCCCCAGGGGTCCCTCCTACGAGCAGTACTTC. This sequence encodes CASSLAKSPRGPSYEQYF. This chain connects TRBV5-1 to TRBJ2-7; perhaps TRBD1 as D (6 bases). The CDR3 is 18 residues long. Per germline, CDR1 SGHRS and CDR2 YFSETQ. The ends were cut back, 0 bases at V and 0 bases at J, with 19 bases in the middle.

The chain carries TRBV6-6 and TRBJ2-7; D remains ambiguous. Germline V CDR1 and CDR2: MNHNY, SVGAGI (reference sequence). The CDR3 consists of 12 residues. Trimming removed 7 bases from V and 5 bases from J, with 12 bases in between. The CDR3 sequence is CASTGATDEQYF. The CDR3 coding sequence is TGTGCCAGCACAGGTGCGACCGACGAGCAGTACTTC.

V usage is TRBV27 and J usage is TRBJ1-1; TRBD1 matches 10 bases. The ends lost 8 bases at V and 13 bases at J; junction bases unmatched: 13. The CDR3 spans 13 residues. Per the germline V gene, CDR1 is MNHEY and CDR2 is SMNVEV (reference sequence). CDR3 DNA: TGTGCCAGCGCTAAAGACAGGGGGCGAACGTGTTTCTTT. As protein: CASAKDRGRTCFF.

V is TRBV3-1 (or the pseudogene TRBV3-2) and J is TRBJ2-5; TRBD1 matches 9 bases. V dropped 4 bases and J dropped 5; count of bases not matched to a gene: 5. The germline CDR1 and CDR2 sequences are LGHDT and YNNKEL (reference sequence). The CDR3 covers 14 residues. The CDR3 nucleotides are TGTGCCAGCAGCCTGGGAGGACAGGGGGAGACCCAGTACTTC. It encodes CASSLGGQGETQYF.